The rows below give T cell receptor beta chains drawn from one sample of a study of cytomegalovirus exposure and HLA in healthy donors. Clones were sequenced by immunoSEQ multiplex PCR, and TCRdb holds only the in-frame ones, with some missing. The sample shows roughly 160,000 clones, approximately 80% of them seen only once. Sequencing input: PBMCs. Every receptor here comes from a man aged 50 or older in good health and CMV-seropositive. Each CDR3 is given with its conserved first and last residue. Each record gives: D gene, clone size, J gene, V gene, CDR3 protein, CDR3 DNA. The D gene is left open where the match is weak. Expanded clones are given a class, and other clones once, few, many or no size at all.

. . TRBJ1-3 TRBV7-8 CASSFAGAGNTIYF TGTGCCAGCAGCTTCGCAGGGGCGGGAAACACCATATATTTT
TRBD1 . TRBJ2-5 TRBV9 CASSVTGTGQETQYF TGTGCCAGCAGCGTCACCGGGACAGGACAAGAGACCCAGTACTTC
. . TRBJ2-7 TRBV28 CASSLSIPRSYEQYF TGTGCCAGCAGTTTATCAATCCCACGGTCCTACGAGCAGTACTTC
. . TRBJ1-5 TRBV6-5 CASSQRLNSNQPQHF TGTGCCAGCAGTCAGAGGTTGAATAGCAATCAGCCCCAGCATTTT
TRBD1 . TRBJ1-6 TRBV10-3 CAISPGQGNSPLHF TGTGCCATCAGCCCGGGACAGGGTAATTCACCCCTCCACTTT
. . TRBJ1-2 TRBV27 CASSLESTRGYYGYTF TGTGCCAGCAGTTTAGAGTCAACGCGGGGTTACTATGGCTACACCTTC
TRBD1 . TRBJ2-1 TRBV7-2 CASSHPAGGREQFF TGTGCCAGCAGCCATCCGGCAGGGGGCCGAGAGCAGTTCTTC
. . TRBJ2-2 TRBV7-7 CASSLELYTGELFF TGTGCTAGCAGCTTAGAACTGTACACCGGGGAGCTGTTTTTT
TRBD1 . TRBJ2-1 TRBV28 CASSWTGGLNNEQFF TGTGCCAGCTCCTGGACAGGGGGCTTGAATAATGAGCAGTTCTTC
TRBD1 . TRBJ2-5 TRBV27 CASSFWDSKETQYF TGTGCCAGCAGTTTTTGGGACAGTAAAGAGACCCAGTACTTC
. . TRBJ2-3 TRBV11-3 CASRPQGTDTQYF TGTGCCAGCAGACCCCAGGGGACAGATACGCAGTATTTT
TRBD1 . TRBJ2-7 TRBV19 CASTGTGTEQYF TGTGCCAGTACCGGGACAGGGACCGAGCAGTACTTC
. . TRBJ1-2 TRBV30 CAWNPRIANYGYTF TGTGCCTGGAACCCCCGAATAGCTAACTATGGCTACACCTTC
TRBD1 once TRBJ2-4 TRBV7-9 CASSFDRELAKNIQYF TGTGCCAGCAGCTTCGACAGGGAACTAGCCAAAAACATTCAGTACTTC
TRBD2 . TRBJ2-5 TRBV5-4 CASSATSDQETQYF TGTGCCAGCAGTGCGACTAGCGATCAAGAGACCCAGTACTTC
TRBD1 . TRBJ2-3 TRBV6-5 CASSADRGTDTQYF TGTGCCAGCAGTGCAGACAGGGGCACAGATACGCAGTATTTT
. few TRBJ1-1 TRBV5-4 CASSALGSVNTEAFF TGTGCCAGCAGCGCCCTAGGAAGTGTGAACACTGAAGCTTTCTTT
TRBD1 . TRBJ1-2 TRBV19 CASSTLGTGGSGYTF TGTGCCAGTAGTACCCTTGGGACAGGGGGGTCGGGCTACACCTTC
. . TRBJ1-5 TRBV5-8 CASSLYVRNQPQHF TGTGCCAGCAGCTTGTATGTCCGCAATCAGCCCCAGCATTTT
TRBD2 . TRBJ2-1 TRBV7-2 CASSPQRGGYNEQFF TGTGCCAGCAGCCCTCAGCGGGGAGGCTACAATGAGCAGTTCTTC
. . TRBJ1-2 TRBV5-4 CATTEGGGYTF TGTGCCACGACGGAGGGAGGCGGCTACACCTTC
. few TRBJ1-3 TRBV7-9 CASSLGGGNTIYF TGTGCCAGCAGCTTGGGAGGCGGAAACACCATATATTTT
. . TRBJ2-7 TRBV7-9 CASSQPPGSYEQYF TGTGCCAGCAGCCAACCTCCAGGTTCCTACGAGCAGTACTTC
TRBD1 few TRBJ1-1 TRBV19 CASNHRGRKDTEAFF TGTGCCAGTAACCACAGGGGTCGGAAGGACACTGAAGCTTTCTTT
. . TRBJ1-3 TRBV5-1 CASCPDGSSGNTIYF TGCGCCAGCTGCCCCGACGGGAGCTCTGGAAACACCATATATTTT
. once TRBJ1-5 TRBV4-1 CASSQARGNQPQHF TGCGCCAGCAGCCAAGCACGGGGGAATCAGCCCCAGCATTTT
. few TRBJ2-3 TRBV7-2 CASSSNTDTQYF TGTGCCAGCAGCTCAAACACAGATACGCAGTATTTT